One sample yielded the 10 T cell receptor beta chains listed below, sequenced in a study of cytomegalovirus exposure and HLA in healthy donors. The PCR made use of 60 Vbeta and 13 Jbeta primers. The repertoire was sequenced with immunoSEQ multiplex PCR; TCRdb's copy has only in-frame clones and lacks some. The repertoire holds about 130,000 clones, with 65% to 75% as singletons. The sequenced material came from PBMCs. The receptors were gathered from a woman aged 50 to 60 in good health and CMV-seropositive.

This clone appeared a few times. This chain uses TRBV19 with TRBJ1-5; the D is unclear. Trimming pared 3 bases from V and 7 bases from J, leaving 13 bases between. The CDR3 spans 14 residues. CDR1 is LNHDA and CDR2 is SQIVND in the germline V gene (reference sequence). The CDR3 region is CASSINGVGQPQHF. CDR3 bases: TGTGCCAGTAGTATCAACGGGGTGGGGCAGCCCCAGCATTTT.

The rearrangement links TRBV7-9 to TRBJ2-1, with unresolved D. Germline-derived CDR1 and CDR2 are SEHNR and FQNEAQ (reference sequence). Trimming shortened V by 3 bases and J by 8 bases, and 8 bases separated the two germline ends. This CDR3 is built from 12 residues. The CDR3 reads CASSLSQDEQFF. CDR3 sequence (DNA): TGTGCCAGCAGCTTGAGTCAGGATGAGCAGTTCTTC.

The V and J genes are TRBV11-3 and TRBJ2-2; a possible D gene is TRBD1 (6 bases). V lost 5 bases, J lost 1 base, and 14 bases lay in between. Per germline, CDR1 SGHNT and CDR2 YENEEA. This CDR3 has 16 residues. The DNA for the CDR3 is TGTGCCAGCAGCCGTTTTGGGGGCGAGAACACCGGGGAGCTGTTTTTT. Its translation is CASSRFGGENTGELFF.

This clone was counted many times. The rearrangement uses TRBV6-5 and TRBJ1-5, with unresolved D. This CDR3 contains 13 residues. V lost 8 bases and J lost 5, with 13 bases in between. Per germline, CDR1 MNHEY and CDR2 SVGAGI. The CDR3 here is CASAREAHQPQHF. The CDR3 DNA reads as TGTGCCAGCGCGCGGGAGGCTCATCAGCCCCAGCATTTT.

The chain carries TRBV14 and TRBJ1-6; D might be TRBD1 (6 bases). The CDR3 is 17 amino acids. Germline V gene sequence: CDR1 SGHDN, CDR2 FVKESK. Trimming took 2 bases from V and 0 from J, leaving 11 bases between them. CDR3 in DNA: TGTGCCAGCAGCCAAAGTCAGGGGAGCTCCTATAATTCACCCCTCCACTTT. Its protein is CASSQSQGSSYNSPLHF.

The CDR3 DNA is TGTGCCAGCAGCTATCTTAGAGGGGGGGGCACCAATGAGCAGTTCTTC. Encoded protein: CASSYLRGGGTNEQFF. This sequence joins TRBV7-6 and TRBJ2-1; a possible D gene is TRBD2 (7 bases). V gave up 4 bases and J gave up 6 bases, with 19 bases separating them. CDR1 SGHVS and CDR2 FNYEAQ come from the germline V gene. This CDR3 contains 16 residues.

The V and J genes are TRBV19 and TRBJ1-5; TRBD1 is a possible D gene (6 bases). Germline CDR1 is LNHDA and CDR2 is SQIVND (reference sequence). Deletions cut 6 bases from V and 5 bases from J, with 11 bases between. The CDR3 loop spans 13 amino acids. The CDR3 sequence is CASSQWGHQPQHF. The CDR3, as DNA: TGTGCCAGTAGCCAGTGGGGGCATCAGCCCCAGCATTTT.

The rearrangement links TRBV19 to TRBJ1-1; 7 bases fit TRBD1. The CDR3 contains 12 residues. Germline values: CDR1 LNHDA, CDR2 SQIVND (reference sequence). Trimming at V came to 9 bases and at J to 3 bases, leaving 4 bases not matched to a gene. CDR3 bases: TGTGCCAGCCGACAGGGATACACTGAAGCTTTCTTT. Protein sequence: CASRQGYTEAFF.

The V and J genes are TRBV5-8 and TRBJ1-1; 8 bases fit TRBD1. Germline V gene data show CDR1 as SGHTS and CDR2 as YDEGEE. CDR3 size: 14 residues. Trimming removed 3 bases from V and 9 bases from J; junction bases left unmatched: 10. This chain's CDR3 is CASSSPYRGGQAFF. The CDR3 region has the DNA TGTGCCAGCAGCTCACCGTACAGGGGGGGACAAGCTTTCTTT. The whole variable domain, remainder taken from reference TRBV5-8 and TRBJ1-1, is EAGVTQSPTHLIKTRGQQATLRCSPISGHTSVYWYQQALGLGLQFLLWYDEGEERNRGNFPPRFSGRQFPNYSSELNVNALELEDSALYLCASSSPYRGGQAFFGQGTRLTVV.

This clone appeared a few times. The V call is TRBV7-8, the J call TRBJ2-7, with D perhaps matching TRBD2 (7 bases). V lost 7 bases, J lost 3 bases, and 25 bases lay in between. The CDR3 contains 17 residues. Germline-derived CDR1 and CDR2 are SGHVS and FQNEAQ. The CDR3 bases are TGTGCCAGCACCACGTATACCCGAAGCGGGACATTCTACGAGCAGTACTTC. Protein product: CASTTYTRSGTFYEQYF.